This TCR beta chain originates from a study of vaccination and CD4 T cells after COVID-19. Study in general: Post-COVID draws followed diagnosis by a median around 95 days (range 35 to 161).

Indicated treatment: approximately nine-day PBMC culture with coronavirus spike peptide pools or control peptides (ViraFEST assay). First, ViraFEST expanded antigen-specific T cells with peptide pools, and next it sequenced the TCRs. Convalescent patients tested SARS-CoV-2 PCR positive from March to December 2020, before Alpha, Beta and Delta emerged. Per well, two million PBMCs were cultured in the presence of approximately 10 IU/ml IL-2 and 10 ug/ml peptide pools. A remark on this clonotype: What it recognizes is unknown.

Cultured CD4+ T-cell DNA underwent Oncomine TCR Beta short-read sequencing. From the PCR reads, TCRdb called clonotypes with MiXCR, one entry per CDR3 protein. The sample yields fewer than 15,000 distinct CDR3 sequences, around 48% seen once. This TCR came from a human donor who had recovered from COVID-19. The sequenced material came from CD4+ T cells from blood, cultured in vitro.

The CDR3 sequence: CASTGGLARHTQYF. DNA of the CDR3: TGTGCCAGCACTGGGGGTCTAGCGCGGCATACGCAGTATTTT. The chain joins TRBV12-3 or TRBV12-4 to TRBJ2-3; possibly TRBD2 for D (6 bases). This CDR3 is built from 14 residues. The V and J ends lost 7 bases and 7 bases respectively, with 18 bases between them.